A single sample gave rise to the 21 T cell receptor beta chains below, sequenced in a study of early T cells in non-severe SARS-CoV-2 infection (dated by TCRdb to about 2021). The method was 5' RACE. Instrument on record: NextSeq 500. TCRdb reworked the public reads: Q25 trimming with fastp, MiXCR clone assembly, productive beta chains retained. One record per CDR3 amino acid sequence lists the most common genes and DNA. For this sample the table gives 25,000 to 30,000 distinct CDR3 sequences, of which roughly 5% were detected only once. The top ten clonotypes cover about a tenth of the sample. The sequenced sample consisted of whole blood. These receptors came from an adult who was a healthcare worker with PCR-confirmed SARS-CoV-2 infection or an uninfected control (not recorded which).

This clonotype has only a few counts. This chain connects TRBV12-5 to TRBJ2-7; TRBD1 matches 7 bases. Looked up from germline, CDR1 is LGHNT and CDR2 is FRNRAP. The V and J ends lost 6 bases and 2 bases, in that order; junction bases with no gene match: 7. The length of the CDR3 is 14 residues. The CDR3: CASGLGQRTYEQYF. The CDR3 DNA is TGTGCTAGTGGCCTGGGACAGAGGACCTACGAGCAGTACTTC.

This clonotype was counted ten times or more. The J gene is TRBJ2-1, the V gene TRBV30; the match to TRBD1 covers 7 bases. J was trimmed by 4 bases and V by 1 base; bases with no gene match: 4. The CDR3 is 14 amino acids. Germline V gene sequence: CDR1 GTSNPN, CDR2 SVGIG (reference sequence). CDR3 DNA: TGTGCCTGGAGTGGACAGGGCTTTTACAATGAGCAGTTCTTC. Protein sequence: CAWSGQGFYNEQFF.

The chain has TRBV18 and TRBJ1-2; no clear D. The CDR3 covers 14 residues. Germline V gene lookup returns CDR1 KGHSH and CDR2 LQKENI. V gave up 1 base and J gave up 3 bases, with 9 bases separating them. The CDR3 region is CASSPQGGDYGYTF. DNA of the CDR3: TGTGCCAGCTCACCACAGGGAGGTGACTATGGCTACACCTTC.

Ten or more counts support this clonotype. This chain joins TRBV20-1 and TRBJ2-7; 7 bases agree with TRBD1. Germline values: CDR1 DFQATT, CDR2 SNEGSKA (reference sequence). The CDR3 is 14 residues long. Trimming removed 0 bases from V and 2 bases from J; junction bases left unmatched: 4. The CDR3 loop is CSARDLGTAYEQYF. The CDR3 DNA follows: TGCAGTGCTAGAGATCTTGGGACAGCCTACGAGCAGTACTTC.

By its share, this clonotype is medium-sized. CDR3 nucleotide sequence: TGTGCCTGGAGTGTACCTCTTATCGGCTCCTACGAGCAGTACTTC. Translated, it gives CAWSVPLIGSYEQYF. The chain carries TRBV30 and TRBJ2-7; D gene unclear. The V and J ends lost 0 bases and 0 bases respectively, with 12 bases between them. The CDR3 sequence is 15 residues long. Germline CDR1 GTSNPN, CDR2 SVGIG (reference sequence).

There are many counts of this clonotype. J is TRBJ1-4 and V is TRBV7-9, with D perhaps matching TRBD1 (6 bases). In germline, CDR1 is SEHNR, CDR2 FQNEAQ (reference sequence). The V gene lost 2 bases and the J gene lost 5 bases, with 9 bases spanning the gap. CDR3 length: 14 residues. The CDR3 bases are TGTGCCAGCAGCTTACTAGGGGGAAATGAAAAACTGTTTTTT. It yields the protein CASSLLGGNEKLFF.

This chain connects TRBV7-6 to TRBJ2-2, with 8 nucleotides matching TRBD1. The J segment lost 4 bases and the V segment lost 2 bases, leaving 3 bases of the junction unmatched. CDR1 is SGHVS and CDR2 is FNYEAQ in the germline V gene. The CDR3 spans 15 residues. CDR3 amino acids: CASSLQGAGTGELFF. CDR3 nucleotides: TGTGCCAGCAGCTTACAGGGGGCGGGCACCGGGGAGCTGTTTTTT. The whole variable domain, filled in from reference TRBV7-6 and TRBJ2-2, reads GAGVSQSPRYKVTKRGQDVALRCDPISGHVSLYWYRQALGQGPEFLTYFNYEAQQDKSGLPNDRFSAERPEGSISTLTIQRTEQRDSAMYRCASSLQGAGTGELFFGEGSRLTVL.

This clonotype has a count of ten or more. The chain combines TRBV20-1 with TRBJ1-1; a weak D match, TRBD1 (6 bases). The CDR3 spans 14 residues. CDR1 DFQATT and CDR2 SNEGSKA come from the germline V gene (reference sequence). Trimming took 5 bases from V and 4 from J, leaving 17 bases between them. The CDR3 loop reads CSAFRGAGLTEAFF. The CDR3 nucleotides are TGCAGTGCTTTCAGGGGCGCGGGTCTCACTGAAGCTTTCTTT.

This chain links TRBV28 with TRBJ1-4; 7 bases map to TRBD1. CDR1 and CDR2 from the germline V gene are MDHEN and SYDVKM. With V trimmed by 5 bases and J by 5 bases, 8 bases remained unmatched. The CDR3 contains 15 residues. CDR3 DNA: TGTGCCAGCAGTAGCGGGGACAGAGAGAATGAAAAACTGTTTTTT. It codes for CASSSGDRENEKLFF.

The chain is built from TRBV6-5 and TRBJ1-5; 9 positions match TRBD1. J gave up 5 bases and V 0 bases, and 2 bases lay outside the gene matches. The CDR3 sequence is 15 residues long. Germline values: CDR1 MNHEY, CDR2 SVGAGI. CDR3 region: CASSYSDRGDQPQHF. The CDR3, as DNA: TGTGCCAGCAGTTACTCGGACAGGGGAGATCAGCCCCAGCATTTT.

In its sample, this clonotype was seen many times. The J gene is TRBJ2-5, the V gene TRBV5-1; the match to TRBD1 covers 8 bases. With 4 bases clipped from V and 5 bases from J, the junction kept 10 bases outside the gene matches. Germline values: CDR1 SGHRS, CDR2 YFSETQ. CDR3 size: 15 residues. The CDR3 here is CASSPRTGSPETQYF. CDR3 coding DNA: TGCGCCAGCAGCCCAAGGACAGGGTCGCCCGAGACCCAGTACTTC.

This clonotype was seen many times. The chain combines TRBV20-1 with TRBJ2-2; 9 bases align to TRBD2. J gave up 1 base and V 1 base, and 7 bases lay outside the gene matches. In germline, CDR1 is DFQATT, CDR2 SNEGSKA (reference sequence). The CDR3 extends over 17 amino acids. CDR3 region: CSARVQRGALNTGELFF. CDR3 DNA: TGCAGTGCTAGAGTCCAGCGGGGGGCCCTGAACACCGGGGAGCTGTTTTTT.

A few counts support this clonotype. This rearrangement joins TRBV5-1 to TRBJ2-5, with D maybe TRBD1 (6 bases). V was pared by 0 bases and J by 2 bases, with 14 bases between. The CDR3 length is 16 residues. Germline CDR1 is SGHRS and CDR2 is YFSETQ. CDR3 residues: CASSLVPDSAQETQYF. In nucleotides, the CDR3 is TGCGCCAGCAGCTTGGTCCCGGACAGTGCTCAAGAGACCCAGTACTTC.

This clonotype was counted ten times or more. In DNA form, the CDR3 reads TGTGCCAGCAGCTCAACCCGCTTCGACAGGGTTCCAGATACGCAGTATTTT. Translation: CASSSTRFDRVPDTQYF. The V and J genes are TRBV11-2 and TRBJ2-3; TRBD1 agrees at 7 bases. V shed 4 bases, J shed 4 bases, and the junction held 14 bases outside the gene matches. Germline V gene data show CDR1 as SGHAT and CDR2 as FQNNGV. The CDR3 is 17 amino acids.

This clonotype appeared many times. V usage is TRBV27 and J usage is TRBJ2-1; 9 nucleotides agree with TRBD1. Looked up from germline, CDR1 is MNHEY and CDR2 is SMNVEV (reference sequence). V lost 3 bases and J lost 0; bases outside the gene matches: 3. The CDR3 sequence is 16 residues long. For the CDR3, the DNA is TGTGCCAGCAGTTTCCTGGGACAGGGCTCCTACAATGAGCAGTTCTTC. It is translated as CASSFLGQGSYNEQFF.

The V call is TRBV7-6, the J call TRBJ2-2; 7 bases fit TRBD1. J lost 4 bases, V lost 2 bases, and 10 bases had no gene match. The CDR3 loop spans 17 amino acids. Per the germline V gene, CDR1 is SGHVS and CDR2 is FNYEAQ. The CDR3 protein is CASSLTKRGLSTGELFF. The CDR3 DNA follows: TGTGCCAGCAGCTTAACCAAAAGGGGGCTTAGCACCGGGGAGCTGTTTTTT.

This clonotype was counted between two and nine times. The rearrangement links TRBV12-3 or TRBV12-4 to TRBJ2-2; 11 positions agree with TRBD2. CDR3 length equals 14 residues. J lost 11 bases, V lost 1 base, and 3 bases had no gene match. CDR3: CASSLVTSGRELFF. The CDR3 region has the DNA TGTGCCAGCAGTTTAGTTACTAGCGGGAGAGAGCTGTTTTTT.

In this sample, this clonotype turned up many times. The rearrangement joins TRBV2 to TRBJ1-5; 9 bases map to TRBD1. The CDR3 is made up of 16 amino acids. J lost 0 bases, V lost 5 bases, and 5 bases had no gene match. The germline V gene encodes CDR1 SNHLY and CDR2 FYNNEI. The CDR3 protein is CASSTGGPYSNQPQHF. In DNA, the CDR3 is TGTGCCAGCAGTACAGGGGGCCCTTATAGCAATCAGCCCCAGCATTTT.

The chain couples TRBV9 to TRBJ2-3; D is uncertain. The germline CDR1 and CDR2 sequences are SGDLS and YYNGEE. The V gene lost 3 bases and the J gene lost 4 bases, with 9 bases spanning the gap. The CDR3 sequence is 13 residues long. CDR3 nucleotide sequence: TGTGCCAGCAGCGCCCACTTAGCAGATACGCAGTATTTT. It translates to CASSAHLADTQYF.

This clonotype was counted many times. This chain links TRBV27 with TRBJ2-7, with TRBD2 matching over 7 bases. The junction had 7 bases not matched to a gene; V was cut back by 5 bases and J by 6 bases. The V gene's germline CDR1 is MNHEY and CDR2 SMNVEV (reference sequence). The CDR3 has 13 residues. The CDR3 here is CASSPGGQVEQYF. Here the CDR3 DNA reads TGTGCCAGCAGTCCGGGGGGTCAGGTCGAGCAGTACTTC.

This clonotype has more than one count but fewer than ten. V is TRBV6-6 and J is TRBJ1-1; a possible D gene is TRBD1 (5 bases). Trimming removed 2 bases at V and 8 bases at J, with 12 bases between. The CDR3 extends over 13 amino acids. Germline V gene sequence: CDR1 MNHNY, CDR2 SVGAGI (reference sequence). The CDR3 spells CASSYDGTAEAFF. The CDR3 DNA sequence: TGTGCCAGCAGTTACGACGGGACGGCCGAAGCTTTCTTT.